The 27 T cell receptor beta chains given below trace back to one sample, sequenced in a study of blood T cells in healthy people across ages. Primers used in a second PCR of roughly 6 to 11 cycles were a sample-barcoded 5' primer and a J-beta primer mix. Each CDR3 protein gets one entry after TCRdb re-called the 5' RACE reads with MiXCR. The data hold some 1.6 million distinct CDR3 sequences, with about 32% observed a single time. The sample was blood. Every receptor here comes from a woman in her thirties in good health.

The chain carries TRBV12-3 or TRBV12-4 and TRBJ1-1; D is unclear. Deletions cut 4 bases from V and 3 bases from J, with 12 bases between. The CDR3 consists of 14 residues. The chain's CDR3 is CASSSISGDTEAFF. Here the CDR3 DNA reads TGTGCCAGCAGTTCCATCAGCGGGGACACTGAAGCTTTCTTT.

This chain uses TRBV18 with TRBJ1-5; 8 nucleotides align to TRBD1. Trimming removed 5 bases from V and 5 bases from J; junction bases left unmatched: 5. Germline V gives CDR1 KGHSH, CDR2 LQKENI. The CDR3 extends over 14 amino acids. Here the CDR3 reads CASSIQGADQPQHF. The CDR3 DNA follows: TGTGCCAGCTCAATCCAGGGGGCGGATCAGCCCCAGCATTTT.

V usage is TRBV29-1 and J usage is TRBJ2-1; D ambiguous. Trimming took 4 bases from V and 13 from J, leaving 14 bases between them. The CDR3 is 11 amino acids. Looked up from germline, CDR1 is SQVTM and CDR2 is ANQGSEA. The CDR3 loop is CSVGPNQTQFF. CDR3 nucleotide sequence: TGCAGCGTTGGCCCCAATCAGACCCAGTTCTTC.

CDR3 residues: CAISRTLGTGELFF. CDR3 DNA: TGTGCCATCTCCAGGACTTTGGGGACCGGGGAGCTGTTTTTT. V usage is TRBV10-3 and J usage is TRBJ2-2; TRBD2 might be the D (5 bases). V was cut by 8 bases and J by 5 bases, with 15 bases left in between. This CDR3 is built from 14 residues. Germline CDR1 ENHRY, CDR2 SYGVKD.

The sample holds a few counts of this clonotype. The V and J genes are TRBV10-3 and TRBJ2-3; 8 nucleotides line up with TRBD1. V was clipped by 1 base and J by 7 bases; unmatched bases: 19. The CDR3 runs 19 residues. Per germline, CDR1 ENHRY and CDR2 SYGVKD. DNA for the CDR3: TGTGCCATCAGTGAGTGGAAACCAGGGGCCCAGGGGGCACACCATACGCAGTATTTT. This codes for CAISEWKPGAQGAHHTQYF.

The DNA for the CDR3 is TGTGCCAGCATGTTCCGAAGGACAGGGGGAATCTACGAGCAGTACTTC. Encoded protein: CASMFRRTGGIYEQYF. This chain uses TRBV27 with TRBJ2-7; 10 bases match TRBD1. Trimming removed 7 bases from V and 3 bases from J; junction bases left unmatched: 12. From germline, CDR1 is MNHEY and CDR2 SMNVEV (reference sequence). The CDR3 extends over 16 amino acids.

In its sample, this clonotype was seen once. The CDR3 region has the DNA TGTGCCAGCAGTGAAGACAGGGACAGGGTGTCCTACAATGAGCAGTTCTTC. As protein: CASSEDRDRVSYNEQFF. The V and J genes are TRBV2 and TRBJ2-1, with 9 bases identical to TRBD1. There are 17 residues in the CDR3. Losses at the gene ends were 1 base for V and 1 base for J; bases not matched to a gene: 5. Germline V gene lookup returns CDR1 SNHLY and CDR2 FYNNEI.

This chain connects TRBV9 to TRBJ2-7; 8 nucleotides agree with TRBD2. CDR1 is SGDLS, CDR2 YYNGEE, per germline. Losses at the gene ends were 0 bases for V and 1 base for J; bases not matched to a gene: 3. The CDR3 spans 15 residues. CDR3 nucleotide sequence: TGTGCCAGCAGCGTAGACCCGGGGGGGTCCTACGAGCAGTACTTC. The encoded protein is CASSVDPGGSYEQYF.

This clonotype was recorded only once. The V and J genes are TRBV28 and TRBJ2-6; D may be TRBD1 (6 bases). Germline V gives CDR1 MDHEN, CDR2 SYDVKM. V lost 6 bases and J 0 bases, leaving 18 bases between the germline ends. CDR3 size: 18 residues. As DNA, the CDR3 is TGTGCCAGCAGCACCCCTACAGGGCCGAGCTCTGGGGCCAACGTCCTGACTTTC. Its protein is CASSTPTGPSSGANVLTF.

This clonotype was seen only once. V usage is TRBV7-3 and J usage is TRBJ2-1; no clear D. The CDR3 covers 14 residues. With 5 bases removed from V and 9 bases from J, the gap between germline ends came to 17 bases. Germline CDR1 SGHTA, CDR2 FQGTGA. The DNA for the CDR3 is TGTGCCAGCAGCCCCGCCCCTCAATGGGGTGAGCAGTTCTTC. Amino acids: CASSPAPQWGEQFF.

The chain joins TRBV27 to TRBJ2-7, with 7 nucleotides matching TRBD1. CDR3 size: 14 residues. In germline, CDR1 is MNHEY, CDR2 SMNVEV (reference sequence). J was trimmed by 2 bases and V by 6 bases; bases with no gene match: 7. The CDR3 DNA sequence: TGTGCCAGCAGAACGACAGGGATTACCTACGAGCAGTACTTC. It specifies CASRTTGITYEQYF.

This chain connects TRBV2 to TRBJ2-7, with a tentative D call TRBD1 (6 bases). The CDR3 runs 13 residues. Germline CDR1 SNHLY, CDR2 FYNNEI. The CDR3 DNA follows: TGTGCTACACGGCAGGGGCTGCCCTACGAGCAGTACTTC. Amino acids: CATRQGLPYEQYF.

This clonotype was counted between two and nine times. J is TRBJ2-3 and V is TRBV20-1; TRBD2 aligns across 12 bases. Germline loops: CDR1 DFQATT, CDR2 SNEGSKA (reference sequence). CDR3 length: 16 residues. V was pared by 3 bases and J by 7 bases, with 11 bases of the junction left unmatched. As DNA, the CDR3 is TGCAGTGCTAGGCCCCGTGGACTAGCGGGGTTGTATACGCAGTATTTT. Amino acids: CSARPRGLAGLYTQYF.

There are many counts of this clonotype. V is TRBV29-1 and J is TRBJ2-1; D call uncertain. Trimming removed 3 bases at V and 0 bases at J, with 12 bases between. The CDR3 is 15 amino acids. The V gene's germline CDR1 is SQVTM and CDR2 ANQGSEA. The CDR3 reads CSVDIIRASYNEQFF. CDR3 bases: TGCAGCGTTGACATTATAAGGGCCTCCTACAATGAGCAGTTCTTC.

The chain combines TRBV4-1 with TRBJ2-6; 8 bases align to TRBD1. Per the germline V gene, CDR1 is MGHRA and CDR2 is YSYEKL. The CDR3 is made up of 16 amino acids. V trimming: 1 base; J trimming: 4 bases; junction bases outside the gene matches: 3. CDR3 coding DNA: TGCGCCAGCAGCCAAGGGACAGGGCCCGGGGCCAACGTCCTGACTTTC. It specifies CASSQGTGPGANVLTF.

This clonotype has more than one count but fewer than ten. The genes are TRBV3-1 and TRBJ1-2; no firm D call. The CDR3 contains 14 residues. Germline CDR1 LGHDT, CDR2 YNNKEL (reference sequence). V was clipped by 4 bases and J by 1 base, with 10 bases between them. The CDR3 spells CASSLQRVNYGYTF. The CDR3 coding sequence is TGTGCCAGCAGCCTCCAAAGGGTTAACTATGGCTACACCTTC. The variable domain in full, completed from reference TRBV3-1 and TRBJ1-2, reads DTAVSQTPKYLVTQMGNDKSIKCEQNLGHDTMYWYKQDSKKFLKIMFSYNNKELIINETVPNRFSPKSPDKAHLNLHINSLELGDSAVYFCASSLQRVNYGYTFGSGTRLTVV.

This clonotype has more than one count but fewer than ten. This chain uses TRBV28 with TRBJ2-7; 9 nucleotides align to TRBD1. Germline CDR1 reads MDHEN; CDR2 reads SYDVKM. With 7 bases clipped from V and 3 bases from J, the junction kept 10 bases outside the gene matches. The CDR3 extends over 15 amino acids. The CDR3 bases are TGTGCCAGCACCTCCGGGACAGGGATGATCTACGAGCAGTACTTC. It yields the protein CASTSGTGMIYEQYF.

This clonotype was observed once. V and J are TRBV12-3 or TRBV12-4 and TRBJ2-3, with TRBD2 matching over 10 bases. V shed 1 base and J 3 bases; nucleotides not matched to a gene: 7. The CDR3 has 17 residues. CDR3 DNA: TGTGCCAGCAGTTTAGTTGGACTAGCGGTGAGAACAGATACGCAGTATTTT. As protein: CASSLVGLAVRTDTQYF.

In nucleotides, the CDR3 is TGCAGTGTCCCCACTAGCGGGAGGGCCTACGAGCAGTACTTC. This sequence encodes CSVPTSGRAYEQYF. The V gene is TRBV20-1, the J gene TRBJ2-7; TRBD2 aligns across 13 bases. This CDR3 is built from 14 residues. V lost 7 bases and J lost 2; bases outside the gene matches: 5. Germline V gives CDR1 DFQATT, CDR2 SNEGSKA (reference sequence).

Here the CDR3 DNA reads TGTGCCAGCAGCTTAGATTCGCGTGGCGAGCAGTACTTC. It codes for CASSLDSRGEQYF. The chain employs TRBV11-3 and TRBJ2-7; no definite D call. In germline, CDR1 is SGHNT, CDR2 YENEEA. Trimming removed 0 bases from V and 6 bases from J, with 9 bases in between. The CDR3 contains 13 residues.

This clonotype was picked up many times. The gene calls are TRBV4-2 and TRBJ2-1; 7 nucleotides align to TRBD1. The CDR3 extends over 16 amino acids. V lost 0 bases and J lost 7; bases outside the gene matches: 9. Germline loops: CDR1 LGHNA, CDR2 YNFKEQ. The CDR3 nucleotides are TGTGCCAGCAGCCAAGAGATCGGGGACAGCTGGAATGAGCAGTTCTTC. It encodes CASSQEIGDSWNEQFF.

This clonotype has just a few counts. The chain couples TRBV18 to TRBJ2-1; no definite D call. CDR3 length: 15 residues. V gave up 5 bases and J gave up 1 base, with 12 bases separating them. Germline CDR1 is KGHSH and CDR2 is LQKENI. The CDR3: CASSVVSGSYNEQFF. The CDR3 DNA follows: TGTGCCAGCTCAGTAGTCTCGGGTTCCTACAATGAGCAGTTCTTC. Complete variable domain (other parts from reference TRBV18 and TRBJ2-1): NAGVMQNPRHLVRRRGQEARLRCSPMKGHSHVYWYRQLPEEGLKFMVYLQKENIIDESGMPKERFSAEFPKEGPSILRIQQVVRGDSAAYFCASSVVSGSYNEQFFGPGTRLTVL.

The chain couples TRBV20-1 to TRBJ2-1, with TRBD2 matching over 9 bases. The CDR3 runs to 16 residues. Per the germline V gene, CDR1 is DFQATT and CDR2 is SNEGSKA (reference sequence). The J segment lost 5 bases and the V segment lost 3 bases, leaving 11 bases of the junction unmatched. The CDR3 loop is CSARGELAGSHNEQFF. The CDR3 DNA reads TGCAGTGCTAGGGGTGAGCTAGCGGGGTCCCACAATGAGCAGTTCTTC.

This chain connects TRBV12-3 or TRBV12-4 to TRBJ1-4, with 7 bases aligning to TRBD1. The CDR3 has 17 residues. The junction had 18 bases not matched to a gene; V was cut back by 6 bases and J by 8 bases. The CDR3, as DNA: TGTGCCAGCAGCCCAAGTAAAAGACAGGGCTACTGGGAAAAACTGTTTTTT. It yields the protein CASSPSKRQGYWEKLFF.

In this sample, this clonotype turned up a few times. At one boundary the junction diverges from the germline segment, which might be a read error. The rearrangement uses TRBV5-1 and TRBJ2-1; the D is unclear. The CDR3 sequence is 15 residues long. Looked up from germline, CDR1 is SGHRS and CDR2 is YFSETQ. In DNA, the CDR3 is TGCGCCGGCAGCTTGGAACTACCGCCCTACAATGAGCAGTTCTTC. Encoded protein: CAGSLELPPYNEQFF. The full variable domain, rest sourced from reference TRBV5-1 and TRBJ2-1, is KAGVTQTPRYLIKTRGQQVTLSCSPISGHRSVSWYQQTPGQGLQFLFEYFSETQRNKGNFPGRFSGRQFSNSRSEMNVSTLELGDSALYLCAGSLELPPYNEQFFGPGTRLTVL.

This chain connects TRBV10-3 to TRBJ2-1, with 10 positions matching TRBD2. The J segment lost 7 bases and the V segment lost 4 bases, leaving 4 bases of the junction unmatched. The CDR3 is 14 amino acids. CDR1 is ENHRY and CDR2 is SYGVKD in the germline V gene. CDR3: CAISASGGENEQFF. CDR3 coding DNA: TGTGCCATCAGTGCGAGCGGGGGGGAGAATGAGCAGTTCTTC.

This clonotype occurred a few times. J is TRBJ2-1 and V is TRBV3-1, with TRBD2 matching 15 bases. This CDR3 is built from 17 residues. Unmatched junction bases numbered 8, after V lost 1 base and J lost 10 bases. Germline lookup yields CDR1 LGHDT and CDR2 YNNKEL (reference sequence). This chain's CDR3 is CASSQASSGTSGREQFF. DNA of the CDR3: TGTGCCAGCAGCCAAGCATCCTCCGGGACTAGCGGGAGGGAGCAGTTCTTC.